This T cell receptor beta chain stems from a study of CD4 T cells in relation to SARS-CoV-2 and coronaviruses (dated by TCRdb to about 2021). With regard to the full study: The full convalescent cohort of 12 patients had a median age of around 36 years, ranging from roughly 21 to 72 years. At the level of individual TCR clonotypes, the study measured memory CD4+ T cell crossreactivity between SARS-CoV-2 spike protein and common cold coronavirus spike proteins. For other donors in the study, expansion assays were sequenced with a different, Illumina-based TCR-beta assay. Of the 12 convalescent patients, 8 were male and 4 were female, and two of the subjects were Hispanic. Patient-derived lymphoblastoid cell lines were used to map the HLA restriction of shared crossreactive spike epitopes. The Adaptive Biotechnologies TCR-sequencing kit was used to sequence samples from a few pre-COVID donors and the naive versus memory experiments, while other data came from Illumina-based sequencing.

Here is what the overall study found, with its caveats: Crossreactive clones showed significantly weaker SARS-CoV-2-driven expansion than monoreactive clones, consistent with antigenic imprinting. Because the crossreactivity analysis focused on spike protein, crossreactivity against other viral proteins was not assessed. Because no donor provided both pre-pandemic and post-infection samples, tracing the source of pre-existing responses was limited. Small numbers of patients and of tested TCRs limited the study. Sequencing naive versus memory cells indicated that the assay picks up memory recall responses, not primary responses primed during culture. In about 71% of donors, memory CD4+ clonotypes turned up that crossrecognized SARS-CoV-2 and at least one common cold coronavirus spike.

Naive and memory CD4+ T cells were separated from cryopreserved PBMCs through CD4 enrichment, which was followed by EasySep naive CD4+ T cell enrichment. PBMCs were isolated from leukapheresis product or whole blood by Ficoll-Paque PLUS gradient centrifugation. PBMCs were either cryopreserved at -140°C or used fresh in the expansion assay. The QIAamp Micro DNA Kit was used to extract genomic DNA from the CD4+ T cells. Notes on this clone: No antigen is known for it. There are no base qualities to consult, and no much larger clone falls within one base.

Deep-resolution immunoSEQ TCR-beta sequencing was performed on DNA from uncultured naive and memory CD4+ T cells. Under the source paper's analysis protocol: Preprocessing removed nonproductive sequences and CDR3s not starting with C, not ending with F or W, or shorter than 7 amino acids. Cultured and uncultured naive and memory CD4+ repertoires were searched for CDR3s previously identified as spike- and CEF-reactive. Pairwise Levenshtein distance, computed with the stringdist R package after three terminal residues were trimmed from each end, was used as the measure of CDR3 homology. TCRdb took this table from immuneACCESS and kept in-frame rearrangements with V and J called. Such tables lack part of the clones; where checked against another copy, unresolved V genes explain under half of the gap, and the rest is unexplained. That table gives V, J and clone size, and the DNA gave D and trimming. Recorded for this sample are 30,000 to 45,000 clones; 70% to 90% of them occurred a single time. The ten top clones hold roughly 9% of the sample.

Taken from cysteine to phenylalanine, the CDR3 has 14 residues. The read is trimmed to its CDR3 DNA, 42 bases read in frame from base 1. Looking up the germline V gene yields CDR1 ENHRY and CDR2 SYGVKD. Deletion took 4 bases off V and 1 base off J, with a span of 10 bases between the germline ends. The receptor's source is an adult with COVID-19. Sequencing input: memory CD4+ T cells from PBMCs. Interpreted using the paper, the cell subset or site label stands for: memory (non-naive) CD4+ T cells. This chain is built from TRBV10-3 and TRBJ1-1; the best D guess is TRBD1, with 5 bases matching. The CDR3 region has the sequence CAISVGQKNTEAFF. The DNA sequence reads TGTGCCATCAGTGTCGGACAAAAGAACACTGAAGCTTTCTTT.